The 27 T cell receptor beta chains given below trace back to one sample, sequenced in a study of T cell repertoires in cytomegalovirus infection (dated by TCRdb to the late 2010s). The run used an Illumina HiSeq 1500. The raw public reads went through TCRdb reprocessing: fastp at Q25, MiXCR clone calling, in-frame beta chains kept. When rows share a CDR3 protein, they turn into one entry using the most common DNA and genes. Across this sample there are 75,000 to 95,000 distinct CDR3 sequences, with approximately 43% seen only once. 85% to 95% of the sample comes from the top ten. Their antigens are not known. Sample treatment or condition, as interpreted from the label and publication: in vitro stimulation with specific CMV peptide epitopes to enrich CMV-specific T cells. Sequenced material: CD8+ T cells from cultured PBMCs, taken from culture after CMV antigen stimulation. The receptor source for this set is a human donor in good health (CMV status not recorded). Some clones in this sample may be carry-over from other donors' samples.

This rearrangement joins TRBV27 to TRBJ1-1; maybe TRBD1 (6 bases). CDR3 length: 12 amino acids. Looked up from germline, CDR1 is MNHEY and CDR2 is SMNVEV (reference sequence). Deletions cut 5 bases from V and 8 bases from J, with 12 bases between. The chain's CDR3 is CASSGGAPEAFF. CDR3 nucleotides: TGTGCCAGCAGTGGGGGGGCACCCGAAGCTTTCTTT.

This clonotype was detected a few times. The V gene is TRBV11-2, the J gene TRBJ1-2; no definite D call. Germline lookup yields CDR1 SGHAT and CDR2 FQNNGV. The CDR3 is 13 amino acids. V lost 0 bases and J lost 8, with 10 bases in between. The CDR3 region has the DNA TGTGCCAGCAGCTTAGATCGGCGGGAGGGCTACACCTTC. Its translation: CASSLDRREGYTF.

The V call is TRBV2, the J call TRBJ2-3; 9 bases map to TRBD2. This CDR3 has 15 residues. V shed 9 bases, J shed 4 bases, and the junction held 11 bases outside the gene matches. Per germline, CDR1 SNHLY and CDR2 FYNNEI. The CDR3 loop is CARAELIAGADTQYF. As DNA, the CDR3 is TGTGCCAGAGCAGAGTTAATAGCGGGAGCAGATACGCAGTATTTT.

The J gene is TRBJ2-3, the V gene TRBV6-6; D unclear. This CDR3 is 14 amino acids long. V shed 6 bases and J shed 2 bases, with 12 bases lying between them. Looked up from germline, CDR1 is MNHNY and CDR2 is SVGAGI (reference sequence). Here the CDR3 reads CASSSDWFTDTQYF. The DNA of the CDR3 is TGTGCCAGCAGCTCCGACTGGTTCACAGATACGCAGTATTTT.

CDR3 sequence: CASSLRREPDTQYF. In DNA form, the CDR3 reads TGTGCCAGCAGCTTACGGCGGGAGCCAGATACGCAGTATTTT. V is TRBV13 and J is TRBJ2-3; the match to TRBD2 covers 7 bases. This CDR3 contains 14 residues. The V segment lost 2 bases and the J segment 4 bases; nucleotides outside the gene matches: 3. From germline, CDR1 is PRHDT and CDR2 FYEKMQ (reference sequence). The full variable domain, in which reference TRBV13 and TRBJ2-3 provide the parts outside the CDR3, is AAGVIQSPRHLIKEKRETATLKCYPIPRHDTVYWYQQGPGQDPQFLISFYEKMQSDKGSIPDRFSAQQFSDYHSELNMSSLELGDSALYFCASSLRREPDTQYFGPGTRLTVL.

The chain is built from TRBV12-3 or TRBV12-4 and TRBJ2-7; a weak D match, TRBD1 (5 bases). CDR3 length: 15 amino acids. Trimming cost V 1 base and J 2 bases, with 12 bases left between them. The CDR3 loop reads CASSLGLDSTYEQYF. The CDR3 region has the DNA TGTGCCAGCAGTTTAGGCCTAGACAGCACCTACGAGCAGTACTTC.

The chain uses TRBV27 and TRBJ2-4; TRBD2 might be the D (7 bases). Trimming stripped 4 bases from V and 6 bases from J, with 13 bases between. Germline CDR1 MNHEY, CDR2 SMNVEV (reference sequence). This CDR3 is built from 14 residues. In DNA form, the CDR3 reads TGTGCCAGCAGTTCACGGCGGGGGCTAAACATTCAGTACTTC. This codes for CASSSRRGLNIQYF.

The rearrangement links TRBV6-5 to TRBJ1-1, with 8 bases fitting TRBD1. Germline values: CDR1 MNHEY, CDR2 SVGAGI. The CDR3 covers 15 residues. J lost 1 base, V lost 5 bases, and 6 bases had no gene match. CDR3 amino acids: CASSRMTGANTEAFF. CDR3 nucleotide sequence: TGTGCCAGCAGTCGCATGACAGGGGCGAACACTGAAGCTTTCTTT.

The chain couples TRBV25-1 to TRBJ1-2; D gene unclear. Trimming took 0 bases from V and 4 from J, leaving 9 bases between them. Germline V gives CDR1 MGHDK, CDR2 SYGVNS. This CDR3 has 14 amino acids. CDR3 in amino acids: CASSEYPDSYGYTF. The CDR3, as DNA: TGTGCCAGCAGTGAATATCCGGATAGCTATGGCTACACCTTC.

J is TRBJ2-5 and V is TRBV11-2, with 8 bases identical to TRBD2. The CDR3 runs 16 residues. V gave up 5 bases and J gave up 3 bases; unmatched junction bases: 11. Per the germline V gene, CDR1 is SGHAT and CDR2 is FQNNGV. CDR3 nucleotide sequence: TGTGCCAGCAGCACCGCCGGGACTAGTGATGAAGAGACCCAGTACTTC. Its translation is CASSTAGTSDEETQYF.

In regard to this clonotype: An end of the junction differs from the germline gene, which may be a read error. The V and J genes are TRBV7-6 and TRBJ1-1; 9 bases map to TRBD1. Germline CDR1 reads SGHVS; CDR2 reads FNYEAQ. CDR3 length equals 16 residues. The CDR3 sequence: CASSFRDRERDTEACF. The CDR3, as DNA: TGTGCCAGCAGCTTCCGGGACAGGGAAAGGGACACTGAAGCTTGCTTT.

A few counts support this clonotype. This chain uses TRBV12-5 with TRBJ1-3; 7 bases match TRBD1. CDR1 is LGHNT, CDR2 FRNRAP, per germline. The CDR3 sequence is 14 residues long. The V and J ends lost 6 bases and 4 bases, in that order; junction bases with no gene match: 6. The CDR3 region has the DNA TGTGCTAGTGGCTCGACAGGGAGCGGAAACACCATATATTTT. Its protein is CASGSTGSGNTIYF. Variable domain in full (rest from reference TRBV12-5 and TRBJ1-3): DARVTQTPRHKVTEMGQEVTMRCQPILGHNTVFWYRQTMMQGLELLAYFRNRAPLDDSGMPKDRFSAEMPDATLATLKIQPSEPRDSAVYFCASGSTGSGNTIYFGEGSWLTVV.

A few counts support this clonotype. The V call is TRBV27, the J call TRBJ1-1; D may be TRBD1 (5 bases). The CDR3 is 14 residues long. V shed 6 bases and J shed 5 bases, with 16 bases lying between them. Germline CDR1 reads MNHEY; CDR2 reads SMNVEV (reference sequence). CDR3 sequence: CASRTTPRVTEAFF. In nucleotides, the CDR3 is TGTGCCAGCAGGACGACACCCAGGGTAACTGAAGCTTTCTTT.

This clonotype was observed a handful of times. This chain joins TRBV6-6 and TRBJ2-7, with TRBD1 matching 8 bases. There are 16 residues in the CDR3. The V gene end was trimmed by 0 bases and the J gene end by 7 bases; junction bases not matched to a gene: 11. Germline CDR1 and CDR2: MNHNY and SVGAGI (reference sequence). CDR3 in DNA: TGTGCCAGCAGTTACTCGAGCCCAGGGGGCGCGGAAGAGCAGTACTTC. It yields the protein CASSYSSPGGAEEQYF.

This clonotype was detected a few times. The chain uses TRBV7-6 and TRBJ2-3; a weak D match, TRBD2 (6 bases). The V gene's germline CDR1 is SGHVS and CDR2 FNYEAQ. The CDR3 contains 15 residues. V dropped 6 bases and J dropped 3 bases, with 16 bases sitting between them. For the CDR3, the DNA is TGTGCCAGCAGGGCCCTAGCGAGGGGTACAGATACGCAGTATTTT. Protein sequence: CASRALARGTDTQYF. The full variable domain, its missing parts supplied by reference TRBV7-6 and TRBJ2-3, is GAGVSQSPRYKVTKRGQDVALRCDPISGHVSLYWYRQALGQGPEFLTYFNYEAQQDKSGLPNDRFSAERPEGSISTLTIQRTEQRDSAMYRCASRALARGTDTQYFGPGTRLTVL.

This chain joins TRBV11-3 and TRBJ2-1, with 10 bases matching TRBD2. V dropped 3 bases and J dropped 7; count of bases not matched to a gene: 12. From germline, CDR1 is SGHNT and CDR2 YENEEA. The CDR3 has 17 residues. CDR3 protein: CASSFTGLAGAQNEQFF. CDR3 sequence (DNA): TGTGCCAGCAGCTTTACGGGGCTAGCGGGAGCTCAAAATGAGCAGTTCTTC. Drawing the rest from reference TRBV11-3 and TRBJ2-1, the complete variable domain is EAGVVQSPRYKIIEKKQPVAFWCNPISGHNTLYWYLQNLGQGPELLIRYENEEAVDDSQLPKDRFSAERLKGVDSTLKIQPAELGDSAVYLCASSFTGLAGAQNEQFFGPGTRLTVL.

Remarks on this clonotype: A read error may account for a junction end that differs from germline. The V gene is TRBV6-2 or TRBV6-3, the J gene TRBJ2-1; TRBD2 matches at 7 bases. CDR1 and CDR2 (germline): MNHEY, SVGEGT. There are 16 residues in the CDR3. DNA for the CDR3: TGTGCCAGCAGCCCCGCTACCGGACTAGGGTTCAATGGGCAGTTCTTC. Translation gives CASSPATGLGFNGQFF.

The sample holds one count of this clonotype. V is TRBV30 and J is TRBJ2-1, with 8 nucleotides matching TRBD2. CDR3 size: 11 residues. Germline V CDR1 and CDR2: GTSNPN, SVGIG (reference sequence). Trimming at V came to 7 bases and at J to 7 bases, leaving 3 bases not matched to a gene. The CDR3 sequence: CAFRGGNEQFF. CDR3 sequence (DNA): TGTGCCTTCCGGGGGGGGAATGAGCAGTTCTTC. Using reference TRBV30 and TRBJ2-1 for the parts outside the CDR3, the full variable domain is SQTIHQWPATLVQPVGSPLSLECTVEGTSNPNLYWYRQAAGRGLQLLFYSVGIGQISSEVPQNLSASRPQDRQFILSSKKLLLSDSGFYLCAFRGGNEQFFGPGTRLTVL.

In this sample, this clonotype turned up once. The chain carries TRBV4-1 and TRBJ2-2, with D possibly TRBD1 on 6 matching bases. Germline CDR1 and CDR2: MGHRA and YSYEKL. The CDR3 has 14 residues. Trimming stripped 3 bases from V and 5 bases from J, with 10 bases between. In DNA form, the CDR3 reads TGCGCCAGCAGCCACGGACAGCCAACCGGGGAGCTGTTTTTT. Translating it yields CASSHGQPTGELFF.

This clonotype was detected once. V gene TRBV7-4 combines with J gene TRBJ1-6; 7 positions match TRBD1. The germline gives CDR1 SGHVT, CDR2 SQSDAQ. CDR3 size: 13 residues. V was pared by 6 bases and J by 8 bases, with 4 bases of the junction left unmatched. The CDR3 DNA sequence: TGTGCCAGCAGAGACAGGGACGATTCACCCCTCCACTTT. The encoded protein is CASRDRDDSPLHF.

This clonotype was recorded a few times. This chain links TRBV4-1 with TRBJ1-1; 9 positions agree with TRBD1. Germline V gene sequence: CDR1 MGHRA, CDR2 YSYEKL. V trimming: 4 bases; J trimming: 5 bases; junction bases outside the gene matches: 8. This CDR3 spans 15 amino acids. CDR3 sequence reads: CASSLARTGVTEAFF. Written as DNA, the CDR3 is TGCGCCAGCAGCCTAGCACGGACAGGGGTGACTGAAGCTTTCTTT.

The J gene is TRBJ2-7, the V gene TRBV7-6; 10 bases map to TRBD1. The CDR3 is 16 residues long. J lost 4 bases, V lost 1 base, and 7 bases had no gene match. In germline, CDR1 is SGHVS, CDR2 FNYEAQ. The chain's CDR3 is CASSLGTGTGVYEQYF. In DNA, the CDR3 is TGTGCCAGCAGCTTAGGGACCGGGACAGGGGTGTACGAGCAGTACTTC.

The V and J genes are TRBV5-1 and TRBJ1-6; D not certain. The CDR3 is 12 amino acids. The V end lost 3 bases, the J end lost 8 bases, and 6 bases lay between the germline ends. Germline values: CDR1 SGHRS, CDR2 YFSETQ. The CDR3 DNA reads TGCGCCAGCAGCTGGGAGGATTCACCCCTCCACTTT. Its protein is CASSWEDSPLHF.

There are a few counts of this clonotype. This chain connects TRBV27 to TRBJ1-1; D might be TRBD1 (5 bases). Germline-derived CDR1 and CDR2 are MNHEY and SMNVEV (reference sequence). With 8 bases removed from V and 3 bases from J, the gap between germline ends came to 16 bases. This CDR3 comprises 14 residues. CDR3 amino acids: CASGTLTGDTEAFF. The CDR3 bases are TGTGCCAGCGGGACCCTTACAGGTGACACTGAAGCTTTCTTT.

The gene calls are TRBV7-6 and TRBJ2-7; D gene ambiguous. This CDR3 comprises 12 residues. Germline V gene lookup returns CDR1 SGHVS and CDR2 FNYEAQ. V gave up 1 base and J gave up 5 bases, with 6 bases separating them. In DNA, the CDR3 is TGTGCCAGCAGCTTAGTTATCAACGAGCAGTACTTC. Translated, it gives CASSLVINEQYF. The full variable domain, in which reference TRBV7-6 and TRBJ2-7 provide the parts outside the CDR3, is GAGVSQSPRYKVTKRGQDVALRCDPISGHVSLYWYRQALGQGPEFLTYFNYEAQQDKSGLPNDRFSAERPEGSISTLTIQRTEQRDSAMYRCASSLVINEQYFGPGTRLTVT.

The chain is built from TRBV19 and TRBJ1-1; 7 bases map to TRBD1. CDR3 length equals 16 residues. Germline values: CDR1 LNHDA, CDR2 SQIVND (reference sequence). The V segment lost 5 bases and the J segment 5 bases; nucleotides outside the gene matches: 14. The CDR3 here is CASSFRGDRIGTEAFF. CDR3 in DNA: TGTGCCAGTAGTTTCAGGGGGGACAGAATAGGAACTGAAGCTTTCTTT. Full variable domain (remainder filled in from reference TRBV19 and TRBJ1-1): DGGITQSPKYLFRKEGQNVTLSCEQNLNHDAMYWYRQDPGQGLRLIYYSQIVNDFQKGDIAEGYSVSREKKESFPLTVTSAQKNPTAFYLCASSFRGDRIGTEAFFGQGTRLTVV.

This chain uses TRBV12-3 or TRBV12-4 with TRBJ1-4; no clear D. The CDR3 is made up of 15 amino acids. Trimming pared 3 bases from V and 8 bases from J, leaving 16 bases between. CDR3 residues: CASSFGGPLDEKLFF. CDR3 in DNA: TGTGCCAGCAGTTTCGGCGGCCCCCTCGACGAAAAACTGTTTTTT.